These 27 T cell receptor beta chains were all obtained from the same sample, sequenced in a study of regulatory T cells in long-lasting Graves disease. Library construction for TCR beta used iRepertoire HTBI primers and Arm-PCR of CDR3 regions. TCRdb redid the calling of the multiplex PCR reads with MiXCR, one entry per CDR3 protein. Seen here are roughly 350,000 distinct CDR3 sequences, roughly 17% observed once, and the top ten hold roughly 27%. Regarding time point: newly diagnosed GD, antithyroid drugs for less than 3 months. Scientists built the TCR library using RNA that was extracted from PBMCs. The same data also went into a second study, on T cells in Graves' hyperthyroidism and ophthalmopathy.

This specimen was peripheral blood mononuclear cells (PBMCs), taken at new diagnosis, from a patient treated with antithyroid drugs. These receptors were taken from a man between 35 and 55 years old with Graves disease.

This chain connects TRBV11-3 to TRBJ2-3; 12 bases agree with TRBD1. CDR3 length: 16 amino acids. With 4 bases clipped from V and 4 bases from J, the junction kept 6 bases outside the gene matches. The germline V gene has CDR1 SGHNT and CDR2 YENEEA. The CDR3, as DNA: TGTGCCAGCAGCTCAGGGACAGGGGGCGCCGCAGATACGCAGTATTTT. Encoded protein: CASSSGTGGAADTQYF.

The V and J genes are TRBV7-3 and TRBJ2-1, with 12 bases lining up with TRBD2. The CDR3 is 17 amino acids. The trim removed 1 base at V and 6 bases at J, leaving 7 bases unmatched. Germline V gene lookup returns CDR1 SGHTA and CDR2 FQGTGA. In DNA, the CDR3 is TGTGCCAGCAGCTTAAGACCTAGCGGGGGGGCTGGCAATGAGCAGTTCTTC. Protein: CASSLRPSGGAGNEQFF.

The CDR3 loop is CASSRDREGSDEQYF. The CDR3, as DNA: TGTGCCAGTTCCCGGGACAGGGAAGGATCCGACGAGCAGTACTTC. This chain connects TRBV19 to TRBJ2-7; 9 positions match TRBD1. The CDR3 runs to 15 residues. J gave up 5 bases and V 8 bases, and 13 bases lay outside the gene matches. The germline gives CDR1 LNHDA, CDR2 SQIVND (reference sequence).

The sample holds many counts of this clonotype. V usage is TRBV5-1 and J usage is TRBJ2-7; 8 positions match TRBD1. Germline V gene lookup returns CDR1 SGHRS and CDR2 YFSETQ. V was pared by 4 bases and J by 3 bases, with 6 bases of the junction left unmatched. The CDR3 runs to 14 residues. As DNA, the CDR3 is TGCGCCAGCAGCAAAACAGGGGGAAACTACGAGCAGTACTTC. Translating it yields CASSKTGGNYEQYF.

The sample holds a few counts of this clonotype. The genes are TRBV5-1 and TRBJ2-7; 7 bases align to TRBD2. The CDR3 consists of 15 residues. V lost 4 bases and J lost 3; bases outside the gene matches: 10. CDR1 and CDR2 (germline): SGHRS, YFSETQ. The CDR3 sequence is CASSPDPGGLYEQYF. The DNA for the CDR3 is TGCGCCAGCAGCCCGGACCCGGGAGGACTCTACGAGCAGTACTTC. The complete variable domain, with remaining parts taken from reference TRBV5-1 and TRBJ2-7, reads KAGVTQTPRYLIKTRGQQVTLSCSPISGHRSVSWYQQTPGQGLQFLFEYFSETQRNKGNFPGRFSGRQFSNSRSEMNVSTLELGDSALYLCASSPDPGGLYEQYFGPGTRLTVT.

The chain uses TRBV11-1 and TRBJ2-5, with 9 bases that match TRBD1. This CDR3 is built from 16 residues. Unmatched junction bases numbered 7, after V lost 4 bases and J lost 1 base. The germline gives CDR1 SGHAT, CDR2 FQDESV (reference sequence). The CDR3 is CASSYRTGASQETQYF. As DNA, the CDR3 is TGTGCCAGCAGCTATAGGACAGGGGCGAGCCAAGAGACCCAGTACTTC.

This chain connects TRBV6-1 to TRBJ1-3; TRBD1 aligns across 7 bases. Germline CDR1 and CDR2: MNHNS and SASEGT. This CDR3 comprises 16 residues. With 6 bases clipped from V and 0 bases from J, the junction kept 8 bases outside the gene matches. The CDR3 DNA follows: TGTGCCAGCAGCTCCCCTACAGGGGACTCTGGAAACACCATATATTTT. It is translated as CASSSPTGDSGNTIYF.

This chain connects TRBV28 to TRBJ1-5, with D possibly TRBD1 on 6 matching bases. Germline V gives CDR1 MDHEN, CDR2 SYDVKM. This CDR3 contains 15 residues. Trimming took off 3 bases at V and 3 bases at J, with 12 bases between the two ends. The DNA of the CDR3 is TGTGCCAGCAGTTTCTCGGCAGGGGCCAATCAGCCCCAGCATTTT. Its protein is CASSFSAGANQPQHF.

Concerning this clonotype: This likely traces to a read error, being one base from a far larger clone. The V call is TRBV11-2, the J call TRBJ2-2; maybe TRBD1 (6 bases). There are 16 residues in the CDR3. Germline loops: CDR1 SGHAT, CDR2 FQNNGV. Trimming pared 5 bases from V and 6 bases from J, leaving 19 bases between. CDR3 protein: CASSINRDTRPGELFF. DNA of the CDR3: TGTGCCAGCAGCATTAACAGGGATACCCGTCCCGGGGAGCTGTTTTTT.

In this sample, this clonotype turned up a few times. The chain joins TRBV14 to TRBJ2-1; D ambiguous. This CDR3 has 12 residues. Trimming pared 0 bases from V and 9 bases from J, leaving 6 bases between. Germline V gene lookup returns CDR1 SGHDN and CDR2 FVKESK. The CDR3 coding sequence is TGTGCCAGCAGCCAAGATTCCGGTGAGCAGTTCTTC. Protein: CASSQDSGEQFF. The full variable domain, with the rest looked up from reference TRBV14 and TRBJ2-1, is EAGVTQFPSHSVIEKGQTVTLRCDPISGHDNLYWYRRVMGKEIKFLLHFVKESKQDESGMPNNRFLAERTGGTYSTLKVQPAELEDSGVYFCASSQDSGEQFFGPGTRLTVL.

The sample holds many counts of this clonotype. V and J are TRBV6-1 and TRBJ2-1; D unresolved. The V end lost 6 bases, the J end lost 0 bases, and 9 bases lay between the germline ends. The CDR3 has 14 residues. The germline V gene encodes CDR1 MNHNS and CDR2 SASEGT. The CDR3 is CASRTAASYNEQFF. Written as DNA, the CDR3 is TGTGCCAGCAGGACGGCAGCCTCCTACAATGAGCAGTTCTTC.

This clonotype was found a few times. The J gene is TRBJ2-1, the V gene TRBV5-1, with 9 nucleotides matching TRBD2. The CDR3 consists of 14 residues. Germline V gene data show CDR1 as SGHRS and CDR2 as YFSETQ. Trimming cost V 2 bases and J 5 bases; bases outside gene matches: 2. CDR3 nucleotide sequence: TGCGCCAGCAGCTTTCTAGCGGGGAACAATGAGCAGTTCTTC. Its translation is CASSFLAGNNEQFF.

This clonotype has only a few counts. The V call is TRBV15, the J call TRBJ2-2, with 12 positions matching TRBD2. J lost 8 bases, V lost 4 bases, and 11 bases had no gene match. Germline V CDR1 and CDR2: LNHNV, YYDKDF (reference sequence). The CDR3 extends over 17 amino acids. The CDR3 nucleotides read TGTGCCACCAGCACTCCTCCTAGCGGGGGGGCTTTGGGGGAGCTGTTTTTT. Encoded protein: CATSTPPSGGALGELFF.

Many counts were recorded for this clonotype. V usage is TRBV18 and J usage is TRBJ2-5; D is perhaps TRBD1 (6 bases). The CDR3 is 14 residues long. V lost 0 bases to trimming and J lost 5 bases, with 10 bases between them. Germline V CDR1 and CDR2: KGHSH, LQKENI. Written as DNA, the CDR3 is TGTGCCAGCTCACCACCCTACAGGGACGAGACCCAGTACTTC. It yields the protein CASSPPYRDETQYF. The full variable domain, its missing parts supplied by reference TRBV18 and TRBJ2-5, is NAGVMQNPRHLVRRRGQEARLRCSPMKGHSHVYWYRQLPEEGLKFMVYLQKENIIDESGMPKERFSAEFPKEGPSILRIQQVVRGDSAAYFCASSPPYRDETQYFGPGTRLLVL.

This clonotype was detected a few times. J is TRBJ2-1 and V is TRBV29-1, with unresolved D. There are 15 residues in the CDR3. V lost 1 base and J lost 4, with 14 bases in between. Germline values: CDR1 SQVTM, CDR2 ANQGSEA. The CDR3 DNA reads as TGCAGCGTTGAAGCCTCCCCCCTGGGTTACAATGAGCAGTTCTTC. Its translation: CSVEASPLGYNEQFF.

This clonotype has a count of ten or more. CDR3 sequence reads: CSDWGRETQYF. Written as DNA, the CDR3 is TGCAGTGATTGGGGAAGAGAGACCCAGTACTTC. The rearrangement uses TRBV20-1 and TRBJ2-5; D gene uncertain. Trimming removed 7 bases at V and 4 bases at J, with 10 bases between. The length of the CDR3 is 11 residues. Germline CDR1 reads DFQATT; CDR2 reads SNEGSKA (reference sequence).

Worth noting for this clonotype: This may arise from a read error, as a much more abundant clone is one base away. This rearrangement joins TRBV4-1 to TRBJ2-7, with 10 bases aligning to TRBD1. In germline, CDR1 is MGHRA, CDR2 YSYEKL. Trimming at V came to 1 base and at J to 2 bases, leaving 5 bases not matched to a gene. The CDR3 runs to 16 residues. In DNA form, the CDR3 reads TGCGCCAGCAGCCAAGCAGGGACAGGGGTAACCTACGAGCAGTACTTC. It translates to CASSQAGTGVTYEQYF.

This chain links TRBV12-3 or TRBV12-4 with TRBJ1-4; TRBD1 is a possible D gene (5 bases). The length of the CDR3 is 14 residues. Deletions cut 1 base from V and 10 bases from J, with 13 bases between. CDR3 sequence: CASSLGGGEGKLFF. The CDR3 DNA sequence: TGTGCCAGCAGTTTAGGCGGAGGGGAAGGAAAACTGTTTTTT.

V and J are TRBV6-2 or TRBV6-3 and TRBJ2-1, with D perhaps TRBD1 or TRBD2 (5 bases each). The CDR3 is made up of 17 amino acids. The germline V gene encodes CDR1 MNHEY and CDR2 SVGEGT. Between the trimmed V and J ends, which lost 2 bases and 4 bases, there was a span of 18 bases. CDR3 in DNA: TGTGCCAGCAGTTACCCCACCCGACAGACGGGGTACAATGAGCAGTTCTTC. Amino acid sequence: CASSYPTRQTGYNEQFF.

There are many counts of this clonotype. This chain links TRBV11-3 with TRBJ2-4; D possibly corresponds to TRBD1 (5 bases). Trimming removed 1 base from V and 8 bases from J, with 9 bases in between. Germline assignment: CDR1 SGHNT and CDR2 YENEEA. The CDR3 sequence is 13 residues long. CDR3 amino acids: CASSLGRADIQYF. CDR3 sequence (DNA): TGTGCCAGCAGCTTAGGCAGGGCGGACATTCAGTACTTC.

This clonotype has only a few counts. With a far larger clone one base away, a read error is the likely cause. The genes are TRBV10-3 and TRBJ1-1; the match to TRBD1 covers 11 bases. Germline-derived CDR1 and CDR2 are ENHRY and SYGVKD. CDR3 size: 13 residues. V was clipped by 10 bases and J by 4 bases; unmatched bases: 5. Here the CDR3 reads CASTGTGGTEAFF. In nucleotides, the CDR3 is TGTGCCAGCACCGGGACAGGGGGCACTGAAGCTTTCTTT.

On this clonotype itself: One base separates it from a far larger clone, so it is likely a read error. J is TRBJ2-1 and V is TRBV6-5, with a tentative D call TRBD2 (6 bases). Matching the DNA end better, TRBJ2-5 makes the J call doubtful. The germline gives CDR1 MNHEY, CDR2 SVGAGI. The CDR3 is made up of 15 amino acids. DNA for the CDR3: TGTGCCAGCAGTTATTCGGGACTCTCTCAAGAGGCCCAGTACTTC. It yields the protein CASSYSGLSQEAQYF.

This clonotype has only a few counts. CDR3 sequence: CSVVRAGTGVTGELFF. The CDR3 DNA reads TGCAGCGTTGTTAGGGCCGGGACAGGGGTGACCGGGGAGCTGTTTTTT. This rearrangement joins TRBV29-1 to TRBJ2-2; 10 nucleotides agree with TRBD1. With 4 bases clipped from V and 5 bases from J, the junction kept 10 bases outside the gene matches. The CDR3 loop spans 16 amino acids. Germline-derived CDR1 and CDR2 are SQVTM and ANQGSEA.

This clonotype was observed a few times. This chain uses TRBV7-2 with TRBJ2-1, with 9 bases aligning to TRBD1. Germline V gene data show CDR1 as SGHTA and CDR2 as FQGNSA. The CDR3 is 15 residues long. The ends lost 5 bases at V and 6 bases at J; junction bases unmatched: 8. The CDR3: CASSATGGRGNEQFF. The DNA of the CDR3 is TGTGCCAGCAGCGCTACAGGGGGCAGGGGCAATGAGCAGTTCTTC.

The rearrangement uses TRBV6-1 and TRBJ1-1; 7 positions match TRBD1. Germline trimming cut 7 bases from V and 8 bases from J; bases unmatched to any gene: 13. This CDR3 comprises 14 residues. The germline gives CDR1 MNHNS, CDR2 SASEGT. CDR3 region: CASTLNFRTGEAFF. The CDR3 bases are TGTGCCAGCACTCTAAATTTTCGGACAGGCGAAGCTTTCTTT.

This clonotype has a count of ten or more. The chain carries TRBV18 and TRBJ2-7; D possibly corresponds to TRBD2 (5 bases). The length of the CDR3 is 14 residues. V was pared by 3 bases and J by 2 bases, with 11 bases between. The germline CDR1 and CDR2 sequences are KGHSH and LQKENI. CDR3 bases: TGTGCCAGCTCACCCAGACGGGAAACCTACGAGCAGTACTTC. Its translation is CASSPRRETYEQYF.

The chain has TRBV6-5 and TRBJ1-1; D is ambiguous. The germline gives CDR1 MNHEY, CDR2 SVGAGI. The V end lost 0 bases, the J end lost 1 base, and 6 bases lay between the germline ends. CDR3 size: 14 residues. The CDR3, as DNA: TGTGCCAGCAGTTACTCGACGGAGAACACTGAAGCTTTCTTT. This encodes CASSYSTENTEAFF.